The T cell receptor beta chain described here comes from a study of blood T cell repertoires in COVID-19. Study details: COVID-19 samples collected from the United States, Italy and Spain covered acute and convalescent phases. The analysed material was cDNA or gDNA that came from T cells, B-cell-depleted T cells, or PBMCs.

Germline CDR1 reads MGHRA; CDR2 reads YSYEKL. V was clipped by 2 bases and J by 8 bases, with 15 bases between them. This CDR3 comprises 15 residues. Study processing details: It was from reference gene primer amplification that nucleated cell counts were estimated. Assay used: immunoSEQ multiplex PCR; TCRdb lists only in-frame clones, some missing. V and J calls and clone size come straight from that table; D and trimming were deduced from the DNA. The sample shows 250,000 to 300,000 clones, 86% of them seen only once. V is TRBV4-1 and J is TRBJ1-4, with D maybe TRBD1 (6 bases). Specimen: peripheral blood. The sequence was collected from a woman in her twenties or thirties with active or convalescent COVID-19. As DNA, the CDR3 is TGCGCCAGCAGCCAAACGGGAACAGGGAGAGAAAAACTGTTTTTT. It encodes CASSQTGTGREKLFF.